The 9 T cell receptor beta chains below come from one sample, sequenced in a study of OX40 agonist ivuxolimab in advanced cancers. Data came from immunoSEQ multiplex PCR; TCRdb stores just in-frame clones and leaves some out. The data hold approximately 66,000 clones, with more than 70% observed a single time. Sample: CD4+ or CD8+ T cells sorted from blood, taken in a trial of the OX40 agonist ivuxolimab. These receptors all stem from an adult with an advanced solid tumor such as melanoma, head and neck, liver or kidney cancer.

This chain joins TRBV2 and TRBJ2-5; D not resolved. CDR1 is SNHLY and CDR2 is FYNNEI in the germline V gene. The CDR3 runs to 16 residues. The V and J ends lost 0 bases and 3 bases respectively, with 14 bases between them. For the CDR3, the DNA is TGTGCCAGCAGTGAAGCCATTATGGGCTCCGAAGAGACCCAGTACTTC. Translated, it gives CASSEAIMGSEETQYF.

The CDR3 nucleotides are TGCGCCAGCAGTGAGTGGGGACAGGGGGCTTCCTACGAGCAGTACTTC. Translated: CASSEWGQGASYEQYF. The chain combines TRBV10-1 with TRBJ2-7; 12 positions agree with TRBD1. There are 16 residues in the CDR3. Looked up from germline, CDR1 is WNHNN and CDR2 is SYGVQD (reference sequence). V dropped 1 base and J dropped 1; count of bases not matched to a gene: 2.

The chain joins TRBV6-5 to TRBJ2-5; 8 positions match TRBD1. The germline V gene encodes CDR1 MNHEY and CDR2 SVGAGI. Trimming took 6 bases from V and 5 from J; bases not matched to a gene: 5. The CDR3 runs 13 residues. This CDR3 is CASRSTGGETQYF. Written as DNA, the CDR3 is TGTGCCAGCAGGTCCACAGGGGGGGAGACCCAGTACTTC.

The rearrangement uses TRBV2 and TRBJ2-7; D is possibly TRBD1 (6 bases). V lost 6 bases and J 0 bases, leaving 12 bases between the germline ends. Germline CDR1 SNHLY, CDR2 FYNNEI. The CDR3 has 14 amino acids. The CDR3 sequence is CASSSQGISYEQYF. As DNA, the CDR3 is TGTGCCAGCAGCTCCCAGGGGATCTCCTACGAGCAGTACTTC.

The chain has TRBV7-2 and TRBJ1-1; 8 bases align to TRBD1. Unmatched junction bases numbered 15, after V lost 7 bases and J lost 5 bases. Germline values: CDR1 SGHTA, CDR2 FQGNSA. The CDR3 sequence is 16 residues long. The CDR3 region is CASISPRRTGRTEAFF. The CDR3 DNA reads as TGTGCCAGCATCTCCCCTCGACGGACAGGGAGGACTGAAGCTTTCTTT.

The rearrangement links TRBV6-1 to TRBJ1-3; D call uncertain. CDR1 is MNHNS, CDR2 SASEGT, per germline. V was trimmed by 0 bases and J by 3 bases, leaving 9 bases between them. The CDR3 spans 15 residues. The CDR3 protein is CASSEAPGIGNTIYF. Written as DNA, the CDR3 is TGTGCCAGCAGTGAAGCGCCAGGAATTGGAAACACCATATATTTT.

The rearrangement links TRBV11-2 to TRBJ2-7; D uncertain. This CDR3 has 13 amino acids. CDR1 and CDR2 from the germline V gene are SGHAT and FQNNGV. V lost 5 bases, J lost 2 bases, and 10 bases lay in between. The CDR3 loop reads CASSSNRAYEQYF. The CDR3 DNA is TGTGCCAGCAGCAGTAATCGAGCCTACGAGCAGTACTTC.

This chain links TRBV5-1 with TRBJ2-1, with 8 bases fitting TRBD2. J was trimmed by 0 bases and V by 4 bases; bases with no gene match: 6. In germline, CDR1 is SGHRS, CDR2 YFSETQ. The length of the CDR3 is 16 residues. This CDR3 reads CASSVIAGSSYNEQFF. In DNA form, the CDR3 reads TGCGCCAGCAGCGTTATAGCGGGGAGCTCCTACAATGAGCAGTTCTTC.

The genes are TRBV6-9 and TRBJ1-6; possible D gene TRBD1, 6 bases. The germline V and J ends were trimmed by 6 bases and 7 bases, with 13 bases remaining between them. Germline V lookup: CDR1 MNHGY, CDR2 SVAAGI. The CDR3 extends over 14 amino acids. The CDR3 DNA reads as TGTGCCAGCAGCAACCGGGACAAGAATTCACCCCTCCACTTT. Amino acids: CASSNRDKNSPLHF.